This TCR beta chain was observed in a study of T cell changes during pregnancy in multiple sclerosis. This CDR3 is built from 14 residues. The V gene end was trimmed by 5 bases and the J gene end by 2 bases; junction bases not matched to a gene: 5. Germline V gene sequence: CDR1 MNHNY, CDR2 SVGAGI (reference sequence). Produced via immunoSEQ multiplex PCR; TCRdb's table is partial and in-frame only. This sample has 19,000 or so clones, with roughly 88% found just once. The genes are TRBV6-6 and TRBJ2-7; 8 bases align to TRBD2. This specimen was CD8+ T cells from peripheral blood mononuclear cells, taken after pregnancy. The clonotype comes from a female donor in good health, enrolled as a control in a pregnancy study. CDR3 sequence: CASSPPGGAYEQYF. CDR3 bases: TGTGCCAGCAGTCCGCCGGGAGGGGCCTACGAGCAGTACTTC.